These T cell receptor beta chains were read from a single sample in a study of T cell responses to AZD1222 COVID-19 vaccine. Here immunoSEQ multiplex PCR was the method, and the copy in TCRdb shows in-frame clones only, minus some. Seen here are about 110,000 clones, roughly 89% observed once, and the top ten hold 20% to 25%. Sequencing was performed on peripheral blood, taken on day 0 of AZD1222 vaccination. These receptors all come from an adult in good health. Each CDR3 is given with its conserved first and last residue. The order of the fields is V gene, J gene, D gene, clone size, CDR3 protein, CDR3 DNA. A D gene is named only where the DNA matches it firmly. Only part of the rows carry a size: once, few, many, or a class if the clone is expanded.

V: TRBV6-5; J: TRBJ2-1; D: TRBD2; size: NA; CDR3: CASRGLVGYEQFF; DNA: TGTGCCAGCAGGGGACTAGTGGGGTATGAGCAGTTCTTC
V: TRBV5-1; J: TRBJ2-7; D: TRBD1; size: NA; CDR3: CASSLGTGRGQYF; DNA: TGCGCCAGCAGCCTGGGGACAGGGAGGGGGCAGTACTTC
V: TRBV18; J: TRBJ1-4; D: NA; size: NA; CDR3: CASSPQTFVREKLFF; DNA: TGTGCCAGCTCACCACAGACATTCGTTAGAGAAAAACTGTTTTTT
V: TRBV19; J: TRBJ1-2; D: NA; size: NA; CDR3: CASSQGYYGYTF; DNA: TGTGCCAGTAGCCAGGGCTACTATGGCTACACCTTC
V: TRBV7-3; J: TRBJ2-3; D: NA; size: NA; CDR3: CASSLNWMPGKDTQYF; DNA: TGTGCCAGCAGCTTAAATTGGATGCCAGGGAAGGATACGCAGTATTTT
V: TRBV5-1; J: TRBJ1-1; D: NA; size: NA; CDR3: CASSRSGENTEAFF; DNA: TGCGCCAGCAGCCGTTCGGGGGAAAACACTGAAGCTTTCTTT
V: TRBV7-8; J: TRBJ2-3; D: NA; size: once; CDR3: CASSLASTDTQYF; DNA: TGTGCCAGCAGCTTAGCTAGCACAGATACGCAGTATTTT
V: TRBV7-9; J: TRBJ2-1; D: TRBD1; size: NA; CDR3: CASSFRDSYNEQFF; DNA: TGTGCCAGCAGCTTCCGGGACAGTTACAATGAGCAGTTCTTC
V: TRBV6-2/TRBV6-3; J: TRBJ1-6; D: NA; size: NA; CDR3: CASSYRKSSYNSPLHF; DNA: TGTGCCAGCAGTTATCGCAAGAGCTCCTATAATTCACCCCTCCACTTT
V: TRBV3-1/TRBV3-2; J: TRBJ2-5; D: TRBD1; size: NA; CDR3: CASSQVPGQGYPQYF; DNA: TGTGCCAGCAGCCAGGTCCCGGGACAGGGGTACCCCCAGTACTTC
V: TRBV2; J: TRBJ1-1; D: NA; size: NA; CDR3: CASRGNTGRNTEAFF; DNA: TGTGCCAGCAGGGGCAATACAGGGAGGAACACTGAAGCTTTCTTT
V: TRBV5-1; J: TRBJ1-1; D: NA; size: NA; CDR3: CASSEDTNTEAFF; DNA: TGCGCCAGCAGCGAGGACACGAACACTGAAGCTTTCTTT
V: TRBV24-1; J: TRBJ2-3; D: NA; size: once; CDR3: CATSGGGRDTQYF; DNA: TGTGCCACCAGTGGGGGGGGCAGGGATACGCAGTATTTT
V: TRBV3-1/TRBV3-2; J: TRBJ2-1; D: NA; size: NA; CDR3: CASSSLAAYNEQFF; DNA: TGTGCCAGCAGTTCGTTGGCTGCGTACAATGAGCAGTTCTTC
V: TRBV13; J: TRBJ1-2; D: TRBD1; size: NA; CDR3: CASSSTTSSPGTGWHGYTF; DNA: TGTGCCAGCAGCTCTACTACTTCCTCTCCCGGGACAGGGTGGCATGGCTACACCTTC
V: TRBV30; J: TRBJ1-5; D: NA; size: NA; CDR3: CAWSFRGVGNQPQHF; DNA: TGTGCCTGGAGTTTCAGGGGAGTCGGCAATCAGCCCCAGCATTTT
V: TRBV19; J: TRBJ1-1; D: NA; size: NA; CDR3: CASNLLPGSEAFF; DNA: TGTGCCAGTAATCTCCTGCCGGGATCTGAAGCTTTCTTT
V: TRBV11-3; J: TRBJ2-3; D: NA; size: NA; CDR3: CASSFQGFGTDTQYF; DNA: TGTGCCAGCAGCTTTCAGGGGTTCGGCACAGATACGCAGTATTTT
V: TRBV3-1/TRBV3-2; J: TRBJ2-5; D: NA; size: NA; CDR3: CASSPGGIRRQETQYF; DNA: TGTGCCAGCAGCCCCGGCGGGATAAGGCGCCAAGAGACCCAGTACTTC
V: TRBV4-1; J: TRBJ2-3; D: NA; size: NA; CDR3: CASSPAASGSGLPSTDTQYF; DNA: TGCGCCAGCAGCCCAGCCGCCTCTGGGTCCGGGCTCCCCTCCACAGATACGCAGTATTTT
V: TRBV5-4; J: TRBJ2-7; D: NA; size: NA; CDR3: CASSSGPRQSSYEQYF; DNA: TGTGCCAGCAGCTCAGGCCCCCGACAGAGCTCCTACGAGCAGTACTTC
V: TRBV19; J: TRBJ1-6; D: TRBD1; size: once; CDR3: CASSMTGLNSPLHF; DNA: TGTGCCAGTAGTATGACAGGGCTGAATTCACCCCTCCACTTT
V: TRBV20-1; J: TRBJ2-3; D: TRBD1; size: NA; CDR3: CSASRGQVTDTQYF; DNA: TGCAGTGCTAGTCGTGGACAGGTCACAGATACGCAGTATTTT
V: TRBV19; J: TRBJ1-6; D: TRBD1; size: NA; CDR3: CASRPLGQFNSPLHF; DNA: TGTGCCAGTAGGCCCTTGGGACAGTTTAATTCACCCCTCCACTTT
V: TRBV9; J: TRBJ2-7; D: NA; size: once; CDR3: CASSVVPGSSYEQYF; DNA: TGTGCCAGCAGCGTAGTTCCAGGGAGCTCCTACGAGCAGTACTTC
V: TRBV7-2; J: TRBJ2-1; D: TRBD1; size: NA; CDR3: CASSWDRGLNEQFF; DNA: TGTGCCAGCAGCTGGGACAGGGGGCTGAATGAGCAGTTCTTC
V: TRBV19; J: TRBJ2-2; D: TRBD2; size: NA; CDR3: CASSMLAGGAGELFF; DNA: TGTGCCAGTAGTATGCTCGCGGGGGGTGCCGGGGAGCTGTTTTTT
V: TRBV4-2; J: TRBJ2-1; D: TRBD2; size: NA; CDR3: CASSQSTSGGIEQFF; DNA: TGTGCCAGCAGCCAGTCGACTAGCGGGGGAATTGAGCAGTTCTTC
V: TRBV19; J: TRBJ1-4; D: NA; size: NA; CDR3: CASSIDSRAKLFF; DNA: TGTGCCAGTAGTATAGATTCGAGGGCAAAACTGTTTTTT
V: TRBV24-1; J: TRBJ2-3; D: NA; size: NA; CDR3: CATSDPTGPRGDTQYF; DNA: TGTGCCACCAGTGATCCAACGGGACCTAGGGGAGATACGCAGTATTTT
V: TRBV7-9; J: TRBJ1-2; D: NA; size: NA; CDR3: CASSPGVTVNYGYTF; DNA: TGTGCCAGCAGCCCCGGTGTGACAGTTAACTATGGCTACACCTTC
V: TRBV4-3; J: TRBJ2-5; D: TRBD2; size: NA; CDR3: CASSQGRAGGGETQYF; DNA: TGCGCCAGCAGCCAAGGCAGAGCGGGGGGCGGGGAGACCCAGTACTTC
V: TRBV4-3; J: TRBJ2-5; D: TRBD1; size: NA; CDR3: CASSLDREETQYF; DNA: TGCGCCAGCAGCCTGGACAGGGAAGAGACCCAGTACTTC
V: TRBV4-1; J: TRBJ2-5; D: NA; size: NA; CDR3: CASSQDYLQVHRAQYF; DNA: TGCGCCAGCAGCCAAGATTATCTTCAGGTCCATCGGGCCCAGTACTTC
V: TRBV18; J: TRBJ1-4; D: NA; size: NA; CDR3: CASSDQTTNEKLFF; DNA: TGTGCCAGCTCCGACCAGACCACTAATGAAAAACTGTTTTTT
V: TRBV5-6; J: TRBJ2-1; D: NA; size: NA; CDR3: CASSLAKKPKVVLFF; DNA: TGTGCCAGCAGCTTGGCTAAAAAACCGAAGGTCGTGCTGTTCTTC
V: TRBV7-9; J: TRBJ2-2; D: NA; size: NA; CDR3: CASSLEHEGGELFF; DNA: TGTGCCAGCAGCTTAGAACACGAAGGCGGGGAGCTGTTTTTT
V: TRBV5-1; J: TRBJ1-1; D: NA; size: NA; CDR3: CASSLRMNTEAFF; DNA: TGCGCCAGCAGCTTGAGAATGAACACTGAAGCTTTCTTT
V: TRBV14; J: TRBJ1-6; D: NA; size: NA; CDR3: CASSPRLNSPLHF; DNA: TGTGCCAGCAGCCCGAGGCTTAATTCACCCCTCCACTTT
V: TRBV30; J: TRBJ1-1; D: NA; size: once; CDR3: CAWSPDRNTEAFF; DNA: TGTGCCTGGAGTCCGGACAGGAACACTGAAGCTTTCTTT
V: TRBV7-9; J: TRBJ2-2; D: TRBD1; size: NA; CDR3: CASSSDRGTGELFF; DNA: TGTGCCAGCAGCAGTGACAGGGGCACCGGGGAGCTGTTTTTT
V: TRBV5-4; J: TRBJ2-3; D: NA; size: NA; CDR3: CASSLSTDTQYF; DNA: TGTGCCAGCAGCTTAAGCACAGATACGCAGTATTTT
V: TRBV19; J: TRBJ1-3; D: TRBD1; size: NA; CDR3: CASISQGAGNTIYF; DNA: TGTGCCAGTATCTCACAGGGGGCTGGAAACACCATATATTTT
V: TRBV28; J: TRBJ2-2; D: NA; size: NA; CDR3: CASRPTTVTGELFF; DNA: TGTGCCAGCAGACCCACCACAGTGACCGGGGAGCTGTTTTTT
V: TRBV10-3; J: TRBJ2-5; D: TRBD2; size: NA; CDR3: CAIRSASGGPQTQYF; DNA: TGTGCCATCAGATCTGCTAGCGGGGGGCCCCAGACCCAGTACTTC
V: TRBV15; J: TRBJ1-5; D: NA; size: NA; CDR3: CATSRGVSNQPQHF; DNA: TGTGCCACCAGCAGAGGTGTTAGCAATCAGCCCCAGCATTTT
V: TRBV4-1; J: TRBJ2-7; D: NA; size: NA; CDR3: CASSQEPSRDEQYF; DNA: TGCGCCAGCAGCCAAGAGCCCAGCAGGGACGAGCAGTACTTC
V: TRBV7-2; J: TRBJ1-5; D: NA; size: NA; CDR3: CASSLEAGDNQPQHF; DNA: TGTGCCAGCAGCTTAGAGGCAGGGGACAATCAGCCCCAGCATTTT
V: TRBV9; J: TRBJ2-3; D: NA; size: NA; CDR3: CASSVGTGSDTQYF; DNA: TGTGCCAGCAGCGTAGGCACGGGGTCAGATACGCAGTATTTT
V: TRBV4-3; J: TRBJ2-2; D: NA; size: few; CDR3: CASSEDSNTGELFF; DNA: TGCGCCAGCAGCGAAGACAGTAACACCGGGGAGCTGTTTTTT
V: TRBV7-9; J: TRBJ2-2; D: TRBD2; size: NA; CDR3: CASSLYKSASGAFGELFF; DNA: TGTGCCAGCAGCTTATATAAGTCGGCTAGCGGGGCCTTCGGGGAGCTGTTTTTT
V: TRBV6-5; J: TRBJ2-7; D: NA; size: NA; CDR3: CASSYTGQTLSYEQYF; DNA: TGTGCCAGCAGTTACACAGGACAGACCCTATCCTACGAGCAGTACTTC
V: TRBV11-3; J: TRBJ2-3; D: NA; size: once; CDR3: CASSLHPEDTQYF; DNA: TGTGCCAGCAGCTTACACCCGGAAGATACGCAGTATTTT
V: TRBV7-8; J: TRBJ1-6; D: NA; size: NA; CDR3: CASSLGHQNSPLHF; DNA: TGTGCCAGCAGCTTAGGGCATCAAAATTCACCCCTCCACTTT
V: TRBV2; J: TRBJ2-5; D: NA; size: NA; CDR3: CASVLEGETQYF; DNA: TGTGCCTCCGTGCTGGAGGGAGAGACCCAGTACTTC